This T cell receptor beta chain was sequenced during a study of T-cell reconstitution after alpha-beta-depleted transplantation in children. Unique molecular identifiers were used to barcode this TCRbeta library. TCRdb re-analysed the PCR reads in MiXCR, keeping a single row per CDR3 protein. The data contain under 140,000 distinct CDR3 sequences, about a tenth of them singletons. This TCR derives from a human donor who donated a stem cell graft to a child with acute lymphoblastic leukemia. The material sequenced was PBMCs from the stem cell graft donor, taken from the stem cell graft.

CDR3 loop: CAIISGRTSYEQYF. The DNA for the CDR3 is TGTGCCATTATTAGCGGGAGGACGTCCTACGAGCAGTACTTC. The rearrangement uses TRBV7-9 and TRBJ2-7, with TRBD2 matching over 10 bases. Germline V gene lookup returns CDR1 SEHNR and CDR2 FQNEAQ (reference sequence). This CDR3 is built from 14 residues. Trimming removed 10 bases from V and 1 base from J; junction bases left unmatched: 7. The full variable domain, its missing parts supplied by reference TRBV7-9 and TRBJ2-7, is DTGVSQNPRHKITKRGQNVTFRCDPISEHNRLYWYRQTLGQGPEFLTYFQNEAQLEKSRLLSDRFSAERPKGSFSTLEIQRTEQGDSAMYLCAIISGRTSYEQYFGPGTRLTVT.